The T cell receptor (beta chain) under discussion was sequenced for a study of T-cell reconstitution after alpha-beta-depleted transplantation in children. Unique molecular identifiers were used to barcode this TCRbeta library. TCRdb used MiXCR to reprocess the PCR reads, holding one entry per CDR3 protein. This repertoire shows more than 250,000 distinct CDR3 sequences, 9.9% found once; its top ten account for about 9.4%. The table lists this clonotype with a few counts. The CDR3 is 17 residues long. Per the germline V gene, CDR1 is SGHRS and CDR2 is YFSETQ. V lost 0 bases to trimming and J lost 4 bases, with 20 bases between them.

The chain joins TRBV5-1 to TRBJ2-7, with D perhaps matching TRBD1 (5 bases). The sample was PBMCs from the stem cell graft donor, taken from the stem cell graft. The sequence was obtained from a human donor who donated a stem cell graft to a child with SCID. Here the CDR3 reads CASSLAPQGFTAYEQYF. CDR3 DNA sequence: TGCGCCAGCAGCTTGGCCCCTCAGGGATTTACAGCTTACGAGCAGTACTTC. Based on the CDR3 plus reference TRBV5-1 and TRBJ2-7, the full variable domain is KAGVTQTPRYLIKTRGQQVTLSCSPISGHRSVSWYQQTPGQGLQFLFEYFSETQRNKGNFPGRFSGRQFSNSRSEMNVSTLELGDSALYLCASSLAPQGFTAYEQYFGPGTRLTVT.